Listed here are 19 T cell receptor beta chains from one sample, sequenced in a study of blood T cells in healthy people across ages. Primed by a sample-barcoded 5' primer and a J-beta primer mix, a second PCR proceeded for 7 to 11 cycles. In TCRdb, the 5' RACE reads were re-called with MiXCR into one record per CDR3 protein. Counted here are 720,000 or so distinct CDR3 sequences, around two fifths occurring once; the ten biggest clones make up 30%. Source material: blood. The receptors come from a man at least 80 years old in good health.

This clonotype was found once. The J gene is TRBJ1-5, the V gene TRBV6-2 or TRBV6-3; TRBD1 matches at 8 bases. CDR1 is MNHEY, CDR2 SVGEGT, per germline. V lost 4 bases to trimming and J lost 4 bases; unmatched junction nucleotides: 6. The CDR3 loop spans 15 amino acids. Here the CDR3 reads CASSWTGNTNQPQHF. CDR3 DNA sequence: TGTGCCAGCAGTTGGACAGGGAACACGAATCAGCCCCAGCATTTT.

CDR3 loop: CSARDPGQGRSPLHF. DNA of the CDR3: TGCAGTGCTAGAGACCCGGGACAGGGAAGGTCACCCCTCCACTTT. The chain recombines TRBV20-1 with TRBJ1-6; TRBD1 matches 9 bases. The germline gives CDR1 DFQATT, CDR2 SNEGSKA (reference sequence). The trim removed 0 bases at V and 10 bases at J, leaving 7 bases unmatched. The CDR3 sequence is 15 residues long.

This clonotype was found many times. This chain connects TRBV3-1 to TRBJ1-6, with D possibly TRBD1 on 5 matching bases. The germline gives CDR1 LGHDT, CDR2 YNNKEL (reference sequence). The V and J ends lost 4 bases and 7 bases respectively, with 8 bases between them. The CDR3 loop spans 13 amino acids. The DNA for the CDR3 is TGTGCCAGCAGCCTTCAGGGAAATTCACCCCTCCACTTT. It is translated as CASSLQGNSPLHF.

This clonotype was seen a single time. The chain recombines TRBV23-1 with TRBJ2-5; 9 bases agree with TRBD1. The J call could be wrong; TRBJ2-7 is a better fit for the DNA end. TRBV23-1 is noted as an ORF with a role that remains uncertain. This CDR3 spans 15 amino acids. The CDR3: CASSQSRQGAYEQYF. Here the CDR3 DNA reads TGCGCCAGCAGTCAATCCCGACAGGGGGCCTACGAGCAGTACTTC.

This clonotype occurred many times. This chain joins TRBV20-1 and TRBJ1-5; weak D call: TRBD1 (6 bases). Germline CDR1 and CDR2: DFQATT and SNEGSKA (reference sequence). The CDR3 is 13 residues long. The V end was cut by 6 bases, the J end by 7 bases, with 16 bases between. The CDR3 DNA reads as TGCAGTGCCGATCCGGGGGGGGGCCAGCCCCAGCATTTT. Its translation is CSADPGGGQPQHF.

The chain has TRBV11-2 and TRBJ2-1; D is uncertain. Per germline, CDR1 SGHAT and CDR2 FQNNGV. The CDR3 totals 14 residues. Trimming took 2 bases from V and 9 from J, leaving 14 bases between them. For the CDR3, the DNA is TGTGCCAGCAGCTTAAATACACCCTTTGGTGAGCAGTTCTTC. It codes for CASSLNTPFGEQFF.

Here the CDR3 DNA reads TGTGCCAGCAGCTTATCCGGAGGGGGTAGCACTGAAGCTTTCTTT. It specifies CASSLSGGGSTEAFF. The J gene is TRBJ1-1, the V gene TRBV7-9; D is possibly TRBD1 (6 bases). The CDR3 is 15 residues long. The germline V gene encodes CDR1 SEHNR and CDR2 FQNEAQ (reference sequence). V lost 2 bases and J lost 4, with 14 bases in between.

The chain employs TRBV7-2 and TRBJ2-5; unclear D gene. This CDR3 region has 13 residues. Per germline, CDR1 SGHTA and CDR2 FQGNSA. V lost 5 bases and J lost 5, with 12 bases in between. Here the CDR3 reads CASSALSRETQYF. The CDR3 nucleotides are TGTGCCAGCAGCGCCCTTAGCCGGGAGACCCAGTACTTC.

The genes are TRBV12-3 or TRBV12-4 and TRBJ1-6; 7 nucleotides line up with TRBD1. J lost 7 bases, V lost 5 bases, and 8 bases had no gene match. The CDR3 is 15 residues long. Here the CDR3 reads CASSRGSRGNSPLHF. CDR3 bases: TGTGCCAGCAGTAGGGGCAGCAGGGGGAATTCACCCCTCCACTTT.

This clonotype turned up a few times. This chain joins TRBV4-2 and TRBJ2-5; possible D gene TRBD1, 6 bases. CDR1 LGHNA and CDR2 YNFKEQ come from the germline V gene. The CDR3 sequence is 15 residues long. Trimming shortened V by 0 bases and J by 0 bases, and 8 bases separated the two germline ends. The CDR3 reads CASSQEGDNQETQYF. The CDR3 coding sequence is TGTGCCAGCAGCCAAGAAGGGGACAACCAAGAGACCCAGTACTTC.

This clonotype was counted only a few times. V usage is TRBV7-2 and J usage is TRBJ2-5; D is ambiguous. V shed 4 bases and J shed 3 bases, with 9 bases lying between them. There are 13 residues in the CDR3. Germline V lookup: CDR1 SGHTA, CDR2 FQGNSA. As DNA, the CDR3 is TGTGCCAGCAGCTCCAGCCCCGAAGAGACCCAGTACTTC. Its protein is CASSSSPEETQYF.

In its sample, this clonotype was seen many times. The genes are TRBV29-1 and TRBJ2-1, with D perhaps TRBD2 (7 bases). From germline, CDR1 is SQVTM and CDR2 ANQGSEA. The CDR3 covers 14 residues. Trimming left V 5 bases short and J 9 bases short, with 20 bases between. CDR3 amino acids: CSVTERGGATEQFF. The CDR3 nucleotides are TGCAGCGTTACCGAGAGGGGGGGGGCCACTGAGCAGTTCTTC.

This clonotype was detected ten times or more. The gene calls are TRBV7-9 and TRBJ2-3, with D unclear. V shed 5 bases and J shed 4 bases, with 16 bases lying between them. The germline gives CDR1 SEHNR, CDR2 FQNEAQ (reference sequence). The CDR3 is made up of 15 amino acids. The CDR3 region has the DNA TGTGCCAGCAGCCCACGGATAGGGAATCCAGATACGCAGTATTTT. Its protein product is CASSPRIGNPDTQYF.

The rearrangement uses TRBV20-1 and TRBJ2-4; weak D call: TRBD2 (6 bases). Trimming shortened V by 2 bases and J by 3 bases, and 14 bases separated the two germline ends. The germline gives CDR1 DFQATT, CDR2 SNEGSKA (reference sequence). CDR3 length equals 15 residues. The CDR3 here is CSARHGTLIKNIQYF. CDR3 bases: TGCAGTGCTAGACACGGGACTCTGATCAAAAACATTCAGTACTTC.

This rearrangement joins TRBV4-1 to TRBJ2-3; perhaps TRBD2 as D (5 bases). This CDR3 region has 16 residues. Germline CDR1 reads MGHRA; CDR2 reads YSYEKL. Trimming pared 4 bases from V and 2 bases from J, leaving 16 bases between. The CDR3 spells CASSLRRTSPTDTQYF. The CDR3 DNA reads TGCGCCAGCAGCCTAAGACGGACTTCACCCACAGATACGCAGTATTTT.

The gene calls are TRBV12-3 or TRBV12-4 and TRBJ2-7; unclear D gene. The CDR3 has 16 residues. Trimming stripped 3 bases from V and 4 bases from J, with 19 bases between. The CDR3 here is CASSFSQLNPLYEQYF. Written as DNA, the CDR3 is TGTGCCAGCAGTTTCTCCCAACTAAACCCGTTATACGAGCAGTACTTC.

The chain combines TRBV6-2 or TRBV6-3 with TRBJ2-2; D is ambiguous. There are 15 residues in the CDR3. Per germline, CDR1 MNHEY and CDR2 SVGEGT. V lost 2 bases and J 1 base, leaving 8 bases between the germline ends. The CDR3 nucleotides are TGTGCCAGCAGTTACACCGGGTTGAACACCGGGGAGCTGTTTTTT. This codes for CASSYTGLNTGELFF.

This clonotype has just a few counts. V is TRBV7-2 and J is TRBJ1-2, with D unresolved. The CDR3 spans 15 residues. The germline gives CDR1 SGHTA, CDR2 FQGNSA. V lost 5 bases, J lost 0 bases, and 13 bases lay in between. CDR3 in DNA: TGTGCCAGCAGCCCCCGAAGGGCATCTAACTATGGCTACACCTTC. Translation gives CASSPRRASNYGYTF.

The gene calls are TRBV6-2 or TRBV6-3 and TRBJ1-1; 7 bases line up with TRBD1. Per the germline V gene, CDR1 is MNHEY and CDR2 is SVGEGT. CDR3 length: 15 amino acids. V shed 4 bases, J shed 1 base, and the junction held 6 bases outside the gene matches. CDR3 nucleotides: TGTGCCAGCAGTTCCACGGGACAGCCGAACACTGAAGCTTTCTTT. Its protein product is CASSSTGQPNTEAFF.